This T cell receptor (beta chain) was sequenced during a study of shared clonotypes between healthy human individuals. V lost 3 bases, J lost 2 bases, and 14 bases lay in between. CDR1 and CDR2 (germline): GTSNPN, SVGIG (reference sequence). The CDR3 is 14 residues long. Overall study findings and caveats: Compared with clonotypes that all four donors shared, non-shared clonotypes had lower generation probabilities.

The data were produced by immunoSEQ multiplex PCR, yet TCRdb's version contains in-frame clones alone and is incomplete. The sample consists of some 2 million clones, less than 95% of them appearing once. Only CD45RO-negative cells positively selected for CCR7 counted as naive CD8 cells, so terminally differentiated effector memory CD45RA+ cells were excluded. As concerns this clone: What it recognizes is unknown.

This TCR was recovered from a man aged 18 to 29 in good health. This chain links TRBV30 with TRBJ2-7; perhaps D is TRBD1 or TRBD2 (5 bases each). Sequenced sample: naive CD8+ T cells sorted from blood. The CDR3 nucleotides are TGTGCCTGGAGCTCCGGGACGGAGGCCTACGAGCAGTACTTC. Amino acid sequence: CAWSSGTEAYEQYF.